A selection of T cell receptor beta chains follows, all from one sample in a study of shared clonotypes between healthy human individuals. Sequencing used immunoSEQ multiplex PCR; TCRdb keeps in-frame clones, though not all of them. The sample includes millions of clones, approximately 93% seen only once; the top ten take around 0.4%. What was sequenced was naive CD4+ T cells from PBMCs. These receptors came from a man in his late teens or twenties in good health. Some clones in this sample may be carry-over from other donors' samples. CDR3s include the opening cysteine and the closing phenylalanine or tryptophan. The order of the fields is V gene, J gene, D gene, clone size, CDR3 DNA, CDR3 protein. A D gene is named only where the DNA matches it firmly. Part of the rows lack a size; the others show once, few, many or a class for expanded clones.

v_gene: TRBV27
j_gene: TRBJ2-7
d_gene: -
abundance: -
CDR3nt: TGTGCCAGCAGTAACCCCGGGGGGCCCGACGAGCAGTACTTC
CDR3aa: CASSNPGGPDEQYF

v_gene: TRBV6-1
j_gene: TRBJ1-2
d_gene: -
abundance: -
CDR3nt: TGTGCCAGCAGTGAAGTCTGGGGGGCGTCGGATGGCTACACCTTC
CDR3aa: CASSEVWGASDGYTF

v_gene: TRBV10-3
j_gene: TRBJ1-2
d_gene: TRBD1
abundance: -
CDR3nt: TGTGCCATCAGTGAGCCCCCGGGACAGGGGTATGGCTACACCTTC
CDR3aa: CAISEPPGQGYGYTF

v_gene: TRBV4-2
j_gene: TRBJ2-3
d_gene: -
abundance: -
CDR3nt: TGTGCCAGCAGCCAAGATCGGCGTGGAGATACGCAGTATTTT
CDR3aa: CASSQDRRGDTQYF

v_gene: TRBV9
j_gene: TRBJ1-2
d_gene: -
abundance: -
CDR3nt: TGTGCCAGCAGCGCCTCCCCCCGGCCAAACTATTATGGCTACACCTTC
CDR3aa: CASSASPRPNYYGYTF

v_gene: TRBV7-3
j_gene: TRBJ2-2
d_gene: -
abundance: -
CDR3nt: TGTGCCAGCAGCTTAGGGGGGACAGCGAACACCGGGGAGCTGTTTTTT
CDR3aa: CASSLGGTANTGELFF

v_gene: TRBV30
j_gene: TRBJ1-6
d_gene: -
abundance: -
CDR3nt: TGTGCCTGGAGAGGCGCCCCCATAGCCCTCCACTTT
CDR3aa: CAWRGAPIALHF

v_gene: TRBV6-5
j_gene: TRBJ1-5
d_gene: -
abundance: -
CDR3nt: TGTGCCAGCAGTAGGGCGGGGCGGCGGCAGCCCCAGCATTTT
CDR3aa: CASSRAGRRQPQHF

v_gene: TRBV5-1
j_gene: TRBJ2-7
d_gene: TRBD2
abundance: -
CDR3nt: TGCGCCAGCAGCTTGACTAGCGGGAATTTCTACGAGCAGTACTTC
CDR3aa: CASSLTSGNFYEQYF

v_gene: TRBV28
j_gene: TRBJ2-3
d_gene: -
abundance: -
CDR3nt: TGTGCCAGCAGTTTATCGGCAGGGGGGACAGATACGCAGTATTTT
CDR3aa: CASSLSAGGTDTQYF

v_gene: TRBV28
j_gene: TRBJ1-2
d_gene: -
abundance: -
CDR3nt: TGTGCCAGCAGTGCGAAATATGGCTACACCTTC
CDR3aa: CASSAKYGYTF

v_gene: TRBV27
j_gene: TRBJ1-4
d_gene: -
abundance: -
CDR3nt: TGTGCCAGCAGTTTATCGAGATTAGCGGCAGTTAAAAAACTGTTTTTT
CDR3aa: CASSLSRLAAVKKLFF

v_gene: TRBV7-6
j_gene: TRBJ1-1
d_gene: TRBD1
abundance: -
CDR3nt: TGTGCCAGCAGCATCGACAGGGGCACTGAAGCTTTCTTT
CDR3aa: CASSIDRGTEAFF

v_gene: TRBV5-1
j_gene: TRBJ2-7
d_gene: TRBD1
abundance: -
CDR3nt: TGCGCCAGCAGCCCCACGGGACAGCAAAACTACGAGCAGTACTTC
CDR3aa: CASSPTGQQNYEQYF

v_gene: TRBV2
j_gene: TRBJ2-2
d_gene: TRBD1
abundance: few
CDR3nt: TGTGCCAGCAGTCGGGACAGGGGTGGCGGGGAGCTGTTTTTT
CDR3aa: CASSRDRGGGELFF

v_gene: TRBV28
j_gene: TRBJ1-2
d_gene: -
abundance: -
CDR3nt: TGTGCCAGCGGTCGACAGGTAAATGGCTACACCTTC
CDR3aa: CASGRQVNGYTF

v_gene: TRBV5-4
j_gene: TRBJ2-5
d_gene: TRBD2
abundance: -
CDR3nt: TGTGCCAGCAGCTTGGATGGACTAGCGGACCACTTC
CDR3aa: CASSLDGLADHF

v_gene: TRBV19
j_gene: TRBJ1-5
d_gene: TRBD1
abundance: -
CDR3nt: TGTGCCAGTAGTATAGGCGGACAGGGTGGTGGATACAATCAGCCCCAGCATTTT
CDR3aa: CASSIGGQGGGYNQPQHF

v_gene: TRBV6-5
j_gene: TRBJ2-2
d_gene: -
abundance: -
CDR3nt: TGTGCCAGCAGGCCCACCACCGGGGAGCTGTTTTTT
CDR3aa: CASRPTTGELFF

v_gene: TRBV19
j_gene: TRBJ1-5
d_gene: TRBD1
abundance: -
CDR3nt: TGTGCCAGTAGTACGGGCCAGAGGGACAGACCCTATCAGCCCCAGCATTTT
CDR3aa: CASSTGQRDRPYQPQHF

v_gene: TRBV2
j_gene: TRBJ2-2
d_gene: TRBD1
abundance: once
CDR3nt: TGTGCCAGCACCGGACAGGGGGGCGGGGAGCTGTTTTTT
CDR3aa: CASTGQGGGELFF

v_gene: TRBV18
j_gene: TRBJ1-1
d_gene: -
abundance: -
CDR3nt: TGTGCCAGCTCTGTGGGTTTGGACACTGAAGCTTTCTTT
CDR3aa: CASSVGLDTEAFF

v_gene: TRBV9
j_gene: TRBJ2-1
d_gene: TRBD2
abundance: -
CDR3nt: TGTGCCAGCAGCGTGGGACTAGCGGGACTACATGAGCAGTTCTTC
CDR3aa: CASSVGLAGLHEQFF

v_gene: TRBV7-6
j_gene: TRBJ2-2
d_gene: -
abundance: -
CDR3nt: TGTGCCAGCAGCCCCTGGGGTGTTGCAGACGACACCGGGGAGCTGTTTTTT
CDR3aa: CASSPWGVADDTGELFF

v_gene: TRBV5-1
j_gene: TRBJ2-3
d_gene: TRBD2
abundance: -
CDR3nt: TGCGCCAGCAGCTTCCTAGCGGGACTAACAGATACGCAGTATTTT
CDR3aa: CASSFLAGLTDTQYF

v_gene: TRBV28
j_gene: TRBJ2-3
d_gene: -
abundance: -
CDR3nt: TGTGCCAGCAGTTCCCGGGACGGCAGCACAGATACGCAGTATTTT
CDR3aa: CASSSRDGSTDTQYF

v_gene: TRBV5-1
j_gene: TRBJ1-1
d_gene: -
abundance: once
CDR3nt: TGCGCCAGCAGCTTGGCCCGGGACCGAATGAACACTGAAGCTTTCTTT
CDR3aa: CASSLARDRMNTEAFF

v_gene: TRBV28
j_gene: TRBJ2-7
d_gene: TRBD1
abundance: -
CDR3nt: TGTGCCAGCAGTTTATTAAGAACAGGGGACGCCACTACCCCCCGGTTAGAGCAGTACTTC
CDR3aa: CASSLLRTGDATTPRLEQYF

v_gene: TRBV27
j_gene: TRBJ2-7
d_gene: -
abundance: -
CDR3nt: TGTGCCAGCAGCTCGGCTACCGGGAACCCCTACGAGCAGTACTTC
CDR3aa: CASSSATGNPYEQYF

v_gene: TRBV5-4
j_gene: TRBJ1-1
d_gene: -
abundance: -
CDR3nt: TGTGCCAGCAGCCAAACCCTCACAGGGTTCACTGAAGCTTTCTTT
CDR3aa: CASSQTLTGFTEAFF

v_gene: TRBV27
j_gene: TRBJ2-1
d_gene: -
abundance: -
CDR3nt: TGTGCCAGCAGTCTCTCAGGGACCCCCGGGGGTCGGAATGAGCAGTTCTTC
CDR3aa: CASSLSGTPGGRNEQFF

v_gene: TRBV20-1
j_gene: TRBJ2-5
d_gene: -
abundance: -
CDR3nt: TGCAGTGCTAGACGTCAAGAGACCCAGTACTTC
CDR3aa: CSARRQETQYF

v_gene: TRBV7-3
j_gene: TRBJ2-3
d_gene: TRBD1
abundance: -
CDR3nt: TGTGCCAGCAGCTTAACCGGTACTTCAGGGGGACAAGATACGCAGTATTTT
CDR3aa: CASSLTGTSGGQDTQYF

v_gene: TRBV28
j_gene: TRBJ1-2
d_gene: -
abundance: -
CDR3nt: TGTGCCAGCAGTTTGTGGACGGTCGATTATGGCTACACCTTC
CDR3aa: CASSLWTVDYGYTF

v_gene: TRBV5-5
j_gene: TRBJ2-1
d_gene: -
abundance: -
CDR3nt: TGTGCCAGCACCCCTCCTAGCGTTCACAATGAGCAGTTCTTC
CDR3aa: CASTPPSVHNEQFF

v_gene: TRBV20-1
j_gene: TRBJ2-3
d_gene: -
abundance: -
CDR3nt: TGCAGTGGAGACACAGATACGCAGTATTTT
CDR3aa: CSGDTDTQYF

v_gene: TRBV29-1
j_gene: TRBJ1-2
d_gene: TRBD1
abundance: -
CDR3nt: TGCAGCGTTGAAGATCTTGGTCCGGGACAGGGAGGCTATGGCTACACCTTC
CDR3aa: CSVEDLGPGQGGYGYTF

v_gene: TRBV10-3
j_gene: TRBJ2-7
d_gene: TRBD1
abundance: -
CDR3nt: TGTGCCATCAGTTTCGCCGGGACAGGCTACGAGCAGTACTTC
CDR3aa: CAISFAGTGYEQYF

v_gene: TRBV27
j_gene: TRBJ2-5
d_gene: -
abundance: -
CDR3nt: TGTGCCAGCAGTTTACAGTACCGCGAAGAGACCCAGTACTTC
CDR3aa: CASSLQYREETQYF